Shown below are 13 T cell receptor beta chains from a single sample sequenced in a study of blood T cell repertoires in COVID-19. The table came from immunoSEQ multiplex PCR; TCRdb's copy has only in-frame clones and leaves some out. This sample has around 130,000 clones, with around 82% found just once. Sequenced: peripheral blood. These receptors were collected from a man in his 60s with acute or convalescent COVID-19.

The V call is TRBV5-1, the J call TRBJ2-1; 8 nucleotides line up with TRBD2. V lost 2 bases and J lost 5; bases outside the gene matches: 15. Germline CDR1 is SGHRS and CDR2 is YFSETQ. The CDR3 is 18 amino acids. As DNA, the CDR3 is TGCGCCAGCAGCTTCTGGGTCGGGAGGGCCGGAGGGGACAATGAGCAGTTCTTC. Translation: CASSFWVGRAGGDNEQFF.

The rearrangement joins TRBV27 to TRBJ1-2, with a possible D match to TRBD1 (6 bases). V lost 5 bases, J lost 4 bases, and 11 bases lay in between. The CDR3 length is 13 residues. CDR1 is MNHEY, CDR2 SMNVEV, per germline (reference sequence). In DNA, the CDR3 is TGTGCCAGCAGTCCGACAGGTACCTATGGCTACACCTTC. This encodes CASSPTGTYGYTF.

The chain links TRBV6-1 to TRBJ2-2, with D unclear. V shed 2 bases and J shed 6 bases, with 10 bases lying between them. The CDR3 covers 14 residues. The germline V gene encodes CDR1 MNHNS and CDR2 SASEGT. The CDR3, as DNA: TGTGCCAGCAGTGAAAACTCGAAACCCGGGGAGCTGTTTTTT. Its protein product is CASSENSKPGELFF.

V gene TRBV5-6 combines with J gene TRBJ2-1; the D gene is possibly TRBD1 (5 bases). The length of the CDR3 is 12 residues. Germline V gene data show CDR1 as SGHDT and CDR2 as YYEEEE. Trimming pared 4 bases from V and 9 bases from J, leaving 11 bases between. The CDR3 DNA reads TGTGCCAGCAGCAACCCCAGGGTTGAGCAGTTCTTC. Residues: CASSNPRVEQFF.

This chain joins TRBV9 and TRBJ2-1, with TRBD2 identical over 7 bases. The CDR3 is 15 amino acids. The germline V gene has CDR1 SGDLS and CDR2 YYNGEE. The ends lost 3 bases at V and 8 bases at J; junction bases unmatched: 11. The CDR3 region is CASSGTGGLDDEQFF. The DNA of the CDR3 is TGTGCCAGCAGCGGGACCGGGGGGTTGGACGATGAGCAGTTCTTC. The variable domain in full, with the rest retrieved from reference TRBV9 and TRBJ2-1, is DSGVTQTPKHLITATGQRVTLRCSPRSGDLSVYWYQQSLDQGLQFLIQYYNGEERAKGNILERFSAQQFPDLHSELNLSSLELGDSALYFCASSGTGGLDDEQFFGPGTRLTVL.

In DNA form, the CDR3 reads TGTGCCAGCTCACCAGAAACAGGCCCCTATGGCTACACCTTC. Its protein product is CASSPETGPYGYTF. The chain joins TRBV18 to TRBJ1-2; D is perhaps TRBD1 (5 bases). Deletions cut 2 bases from V and 4 bases from J, with 11 bases between. The CDR3 spans 14 residues. Germline assignment: CDR1 KGHSH and CDR2 LQKENI.

The rearrangement links TRBV7-9 to TRBJ1-1, with 7 bases aligning to TRBD1. Germline assignment: CDR1 SEHNR and CDR2 FQNEAQ (reference sequence). The CDR3 contains 15 residues. The ends lost 4 bases at V and 6 bases at J; junction bases unmatched: 11. The CDR3 region is CASSSTGGGSAEAFF. CDR3 sequence (DNA): TGTGCCAGCAGCTCAACTGGAGGGGGCAGCGCTGAAGCTTTCTTT.

This chain uses TRBV27 with TRBJ1-2; D unresolved. Germline-derived CDR1 and CDR2 are MNHEY and SMNVEV (reference sequence). The length of the CDR3 is 14 residues. Trimming took 10 bases from V and 0 from J, leaving 15 bases between them. DNA of the CDR3: TGTGCCACCAAACCTGCGATAGCTAACTATGGCTACACCTTC. It specifies CATKPAIANYGYTF.

This chain uses TRBV6-1 with TRBJ1-3; no firm D call. Germline V lookup: CDR1 MNHNS, CDR2 SASEGT. Between the trimmed V and J ends, which lost 1 base and 0 bases, there was a span of 7 bases. CDR3 size: 15 residues. CDR3 nucleotides: TGTGCCAGCAGTGAAGGAGGTTACTCTGGAAACACCATATATTTT. Translating gives CASSEGGYSGNTIYF.

The chain links TRBV6-5 to TRBJ2-6; TRBD2 might be the D (5 bases). This CDR3 has 16 amino acids. V was trimmed by 4 bases and J by 2 bases, leaving 12 bases between them. The germline V gene encodes CDR1 MNHEY and CDR2 SVGAGI. CDR3 sequence: CASSSPSGTGANVLTF. DNA of the CDR3: TGTGCCAGCAGTTCCCCCTCGGGGACTGGGGCCAACGTCCTGACTTTC.

The count of this clone is one. The chain uses TRBV5-1 and TRBJ2-7; D might be TRBD2 (6 bases). Germline-derived CDR1 and CDR2 are SGHRS and YFSETQ. The CDR3 is 14 residues long. V gave up 3 bases and J gave up 2 bases, with 12 bases separating them. The DNA of the CDR3 is TGCGCCAGCAGCTCGGGACTGATCGCCTACGAGCAGTACTTC. Translation gives CASSSGLIAYEQYF.

V is TRBV28 and J is TRBJ2-5, with D maybe TRBD2 (6 bases). This CDR3 spans 14 amino acids. The V gene's germline CDR1 is MDHEN and CDR2 SYDVKM. V was pared by 6 bases and J by 2 bases, with 13 bases between. The CDR3 loop reads CASSRRLVQETQYF. CDR3 sequence (DNA): TGTGCCAGCAGCCGCAGACTAGTTCAAGAGACCCAGTACTTC.

V usage is TRBV5-4 and J usage is TRBJ2-7; weak D call: TRBD2 (6 bases). Trimming stripped 4 bases from V and 6 bases from J, with 17 bases between. The V gene's germline CDR1 is SGHNT and CDR2 YYREEE (reference sequence). This CDR3 is 14 amino acids long. The CDR3 reads CASSGGTRFGEQYF. CDR3 DNA sequence: TGTGCCAGCAGCGGAGGGACGCGCTTTGGCGAGCAGTACTTC.